The rows below give T cell receptor beta chains drawn from one sample of a study of identical twins' blood T cells. TCRdb called the 5' RACE reads again in MiXCR, with one record for every CDR3 protein. The sample lists hundreds of thousands of distinct CDR3 sequences, roughly 28% occurring once. Sequencing was performed on PBMCs. Receptors originate from a woman aged 18 to 55 in good health. CDR3s include the opening cysteine and the closing phenylalanine or tryptophan. Fields, in order: clone size, J gene, D gene, V gene, CDR3 protein, CDR3 DNA. A D gene is named only where the DNA matches it firmly. Clone size is not always given. Where it is, it says once, few, many or a class for expanded clones.

few,TRBJ2-1,TRBD2,TRBV11-2,CTSSPSLAWQFF,TGTACCAGCAGCCCTTCACTAGCGTGGCAGTTCTTC
few,TRBJ2-2,.,TRBV9,CASSVAGRNTGELFF,TGTGCCAGCAGCGTGGCGGGGAGGAACACCGGGGAGCTGTTTTTT
few,TRBJ2-2,.,TRBV7-6,CASSFVPGELFF,TGTGCCAGCAGCTTTGTTCCCGGGGAGCTGTTTTTT
.,TRBJ2-1,TRBD2,TRBV11-2,CASIPSGRVSYNEQFF,TGTGCCAGCATCCCTAGCGGGCGGGTCTCCTACAATGAGCAGTTCTTC
few,TRBJ2-7,.,TRBV10-3,CAISESWTCCAF,TGTGCCATCAGTGAGTCGTGGACATGTTGCGCATTC
few,TRBJ2-1,.,TRBV2,CASSEDSSYNEQFF,TGTGCCAGCAGTGAGGACAGCTCCTACAATGAGCAGTTCTTC
few,TRBJ1-4,.,TRBV7-9,CASSYTGRYEKLFF,TGTGCCAGCAGCTATACAGGGAGATATGAAAAACTGTTTTTT
many,TRBJ1-6,TRBD1,TRBV5-1,CASSLQTGEHNSPLHF,TGCGCCAGCAGCTTACAGACAGGGGAACATAATTCACCCCTCCACTTT
.,TRBJ1-1,TRBD1,TRBV3-1,CAGSAPGQGDAEAFF,TGTGCCGGCAGCGCACCGGGACAGGGAGACGCTGAAGCTTTCTTT
many,TRBJ2-3,TRBD1,TRBV12-5,CASGRLQGARGDTQYF,TGTGCTAGTGGACGCCTACAGGGGGCGCGGGGAGATACGCAGTATTTT
many,TRBJ2-1,.,TRBV7-9,CASSLRGQNNEQFF,TGTGCCAGCAGCTTAAGAGGGCAGAACAATGAGCAGTTCTTC
few,TRBJ1-2,.,TRBV6-1,CASSEDREVF,TGTGCCAGCAGTGAAGACAGGGAGGTCTTC
few,TRBJ2-2,TRBD2,TRBV4-1,CASSQSSGGDITGELFF,TGCGCCAGCAGCCAAAGTAGCGGGGGAGATATCACCGGGGAGCTGTTTTTT
few,TRBJ1-1,.,TRBV7-9,CASRYQGNTEAFF,TGTGCCAGCCGATACCAGGGGAACACTGAAGCTTTCTTT
many,TRBJ1-1,.,TRBV5-1,CASSLIPNTEAFF,TGCGCCAGCAGCTTGATTCCGAACACTGAAGCTTTCTTT
.,TRBJ2-2,.,TRBV3-1,CASRRASCNTGELFF,TGTGCCAGCCGGCGGGCTAGCTGTAACACCGGGGAGCTGTTTTTT
few,TRBJ1-3,.,TRBV4-2,CASSQVGRGSGNTIYF,TGTGCCAGCAGCCAAGTGGGCAGGGGATCCGGAAACACCATATATTTT
.,TRBJ1-1,.,TRBV5-1,CASSAAPRREGTEAFF,TGCGCCAGCAGCGCCGCCCCTAGGAGGGAAGGGACTGAAGCTTTCTTT
.,TRBJ2-7,TRBD1,TRBV10-3,CAISEDRGPRNYEQYF,TGTGCCATCAGTGAGGACAGGGGACCTCGGAACTACGAGCAGTACTTC
.,TRBJ1-2,.,TRBV25-1,CASSVTPERGYTF,TGTGCCAGCAGTGTTACCCCGGAACGGGGCTACACCTTC
.,TRBJ2-7,.,TRBV11-2,CASRLLRGSYEQYF,TGTGCCAGCAGATTATTGAGGGGTTCCTACGAGCAGTACTTC
few,TRBJ2-3,TRBD2,TRBV5-1,CASRTSGKVDTQYF,TGCGCCAGCAGGACTAGCGGGAAAGTAGATACGCAGTATTTT
few,TRBJ2-7,.,TRBV5-1,CASSLGPSAGEQYF,TGCGCCAGCAGCTTGGGTCCCAGCGCTGGCGAGCAGTACTTC
.,TRBJ2-3,.,TRBV29-1,CSVVTALSSTDTQYF,TGCAGCGTTGTGACAGCCTTATCTAGCACAGATACGCAGTATTTT
many,TRBJ1-1,.,TRBV29-1,CSVEKGDHTEAFF,TGCAGCGTTGAAAAGGGGGATCACACTGAAGCTTTCTTT
few,TRBJ2-1,TRBD1,TRBV12-3/TRBV12-4,CASRPGQGAKRNEQFF,TGTGCCAGCAGGCCGGGACAGGGGGCCAAAAGAAATGAGCAGTTCTTC
.,TRBJ2-7,.,TRBV29-1,CSVEYLQGRVEQYF,TGCAGCGTTGAATATCTTCAGGGCAGAGTCGAGCAGTACTTC
many,TRBJ2-1,.,TRBV2,CASMEGAWDNEQFF,TGTGCCAGCATGGAGGGAGCTTGGGACAATGAGCAGTTCTTC
many,TRBJ1-3,.,TRBV5-1,CASSLETSGNTIYF,TGCGCCAGCAGCTTGGAAACCTCTGGAAACACCATATATTTT
few,TRBJ1-2,.,TRBV6-5,CASSSPGPNYGYTF,TGTGCCAGCAGTTCGCCCGGGCCGAACTATGGCTACACCTTC
.,TRBJ1-4,.,TRBV7-9,CASSLAGSGRNEKLFF,TGTGCCAGCAGCTTAGCGGGATCAGGCCGTAATGAAAAACTGTTTTTT
.,TRBJ1-2,.,TRBV10-1,CASSAQGRYGYTF,TGCGCCAGCAGTGCTCAGGGACGGTATGGCTACACCTTC
few,TRBJ1-1,.,TRBV20-1,CSARDARNTEAFF,TGCAGTGCTAGAGATGCCCGGAACACTGAAGCTTTCTTT
few,TRBJ1-1,.,TRBV25-1,CASRPGKANTEAFF,TGTGCCAGCCGCCCAGGGAAAGCGAACACTGAAGCTTTCTTT
once,TRBJ1-3,.,TRBV20-1,CSASKTTAVSGNTIYF,TGCAGTGCTAGCAAAACCACGGCCGTCTCTGGAAACACCATATATTTT
few,TRBJ2-1,.,TRBV6-2/TRBV6-3,CASREVRSSYNEQFF,TGTGCCAGCAGGGAGGTCCGGAGCTCCTACAATGAGCAGTTCTTC
.,TRBJ2-7,.,TRBV10-3,CATRAVSSEQYF,TGTGCCACCCGCGCGGTTTCCTCCGAGCAGTACTTC
.,TRBJ2-2,.,TRBV9,CASNRSPNTGELFF,TGTGCCAGCAACCGCTCTCCGAACACCGGGGAGCTGTTTTTT
few,TRBJ2-5,.,TRBV21-1,CASNQKETQYF,TGTGCCAGCAACCAGAAAGAGACCCAGTACTTC
.,TRBJ1-3,.,TRBV29-1,CSVRRGYSGNTIYF,TGCAGCGTAAGAAGGGGGTACTCTGGAAACACCATATATTTT
.,TRBJ2-1,.,TRBV6-1,CASSEHGAGSNEQFF,TGTGCCAGCAGTGAACATGGGGCGGGGAGTAATGAGCAGTTCTTC
many,TRBJ1-1,.,TRBV14,CASSQDDRQAGNTEAFF,TGTGCCAGCAGCCAAGACGACAGACAGGCCGGGAACACTGAAGCTTTCTTT
.,TRBJ1-2,.,TRBV20-1,CSAPMGTSNYGYTF,TGCAGTGCCCCTATGGGGACTTCTAACTATGGCTACACCTTC
.,TRBJ2-3,.,TRBV20-1,CSACGSTDTQYF,TGCAGTGCTTGCGGGAGCACAGATACGCAGTATTTT